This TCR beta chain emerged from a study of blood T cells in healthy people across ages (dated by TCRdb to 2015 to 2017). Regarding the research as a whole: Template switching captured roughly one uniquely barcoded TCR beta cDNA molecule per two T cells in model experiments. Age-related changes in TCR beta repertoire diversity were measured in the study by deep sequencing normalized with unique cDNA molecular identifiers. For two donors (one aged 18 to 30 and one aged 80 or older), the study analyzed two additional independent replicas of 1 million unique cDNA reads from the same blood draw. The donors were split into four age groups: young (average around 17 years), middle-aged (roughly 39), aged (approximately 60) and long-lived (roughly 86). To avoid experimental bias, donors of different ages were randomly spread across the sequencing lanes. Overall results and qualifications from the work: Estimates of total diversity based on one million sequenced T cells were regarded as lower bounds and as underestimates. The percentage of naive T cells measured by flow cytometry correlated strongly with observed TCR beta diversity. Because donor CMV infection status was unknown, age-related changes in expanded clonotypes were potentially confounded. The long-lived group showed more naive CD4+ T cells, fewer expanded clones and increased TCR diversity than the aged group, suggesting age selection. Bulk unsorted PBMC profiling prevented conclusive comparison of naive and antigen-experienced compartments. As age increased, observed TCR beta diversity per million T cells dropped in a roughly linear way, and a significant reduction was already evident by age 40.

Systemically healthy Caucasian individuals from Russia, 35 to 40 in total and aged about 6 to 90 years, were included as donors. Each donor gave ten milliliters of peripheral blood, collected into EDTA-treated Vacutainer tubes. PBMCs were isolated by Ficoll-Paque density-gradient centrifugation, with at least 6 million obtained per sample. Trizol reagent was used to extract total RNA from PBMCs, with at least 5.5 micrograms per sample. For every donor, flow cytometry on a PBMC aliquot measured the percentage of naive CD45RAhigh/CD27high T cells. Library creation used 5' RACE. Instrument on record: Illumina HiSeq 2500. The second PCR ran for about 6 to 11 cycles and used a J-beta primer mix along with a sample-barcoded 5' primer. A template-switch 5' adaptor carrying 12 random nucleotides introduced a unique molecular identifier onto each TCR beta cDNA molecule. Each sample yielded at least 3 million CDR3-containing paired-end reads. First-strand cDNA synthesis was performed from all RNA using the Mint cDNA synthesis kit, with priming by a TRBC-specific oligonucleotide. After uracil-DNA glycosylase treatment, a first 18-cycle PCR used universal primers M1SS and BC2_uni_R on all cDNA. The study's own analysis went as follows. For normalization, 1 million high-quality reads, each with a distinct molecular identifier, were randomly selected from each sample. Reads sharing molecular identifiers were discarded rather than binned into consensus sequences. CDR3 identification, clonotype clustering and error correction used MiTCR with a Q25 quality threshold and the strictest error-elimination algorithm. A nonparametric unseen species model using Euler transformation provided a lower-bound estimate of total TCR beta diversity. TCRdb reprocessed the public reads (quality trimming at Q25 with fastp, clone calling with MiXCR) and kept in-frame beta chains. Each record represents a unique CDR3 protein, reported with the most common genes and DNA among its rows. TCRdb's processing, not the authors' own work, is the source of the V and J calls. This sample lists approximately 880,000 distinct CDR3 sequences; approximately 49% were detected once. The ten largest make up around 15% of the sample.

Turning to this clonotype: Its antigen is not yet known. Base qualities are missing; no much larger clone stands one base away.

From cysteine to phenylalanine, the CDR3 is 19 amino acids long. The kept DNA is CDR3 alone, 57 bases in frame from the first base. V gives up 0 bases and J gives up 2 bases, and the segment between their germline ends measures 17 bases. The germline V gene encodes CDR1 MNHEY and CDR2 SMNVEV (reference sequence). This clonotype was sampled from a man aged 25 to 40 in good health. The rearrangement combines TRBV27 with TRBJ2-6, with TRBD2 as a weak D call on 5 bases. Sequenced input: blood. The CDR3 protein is CASSLSAHRGSAGANVLTF. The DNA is TGTGCCAGCAGTTTATCGGCGCACCGCGGGTCTGCTGGGGCCAACGTCCTGACTTTC.